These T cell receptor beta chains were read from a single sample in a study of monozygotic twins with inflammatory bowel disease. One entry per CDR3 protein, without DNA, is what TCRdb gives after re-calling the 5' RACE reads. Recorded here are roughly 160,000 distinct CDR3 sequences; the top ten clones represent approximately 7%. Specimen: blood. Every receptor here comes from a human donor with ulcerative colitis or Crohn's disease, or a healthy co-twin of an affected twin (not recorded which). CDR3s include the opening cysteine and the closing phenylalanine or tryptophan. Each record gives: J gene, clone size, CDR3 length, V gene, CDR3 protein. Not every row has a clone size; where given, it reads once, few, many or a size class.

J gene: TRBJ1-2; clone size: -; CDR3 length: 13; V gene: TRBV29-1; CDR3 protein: CSVDSGHNYGYTF
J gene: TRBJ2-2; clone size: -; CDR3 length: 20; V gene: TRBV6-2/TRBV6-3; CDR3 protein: CASSYIRSSPVPTNTGELFF
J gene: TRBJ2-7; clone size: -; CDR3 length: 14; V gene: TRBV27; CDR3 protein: CASSSPGRPYEQYF
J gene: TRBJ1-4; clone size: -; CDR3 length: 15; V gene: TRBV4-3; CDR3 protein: CASSQDLDRGEKLFF
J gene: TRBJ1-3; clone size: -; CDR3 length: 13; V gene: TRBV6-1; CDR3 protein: CASSQTRGNTIYF
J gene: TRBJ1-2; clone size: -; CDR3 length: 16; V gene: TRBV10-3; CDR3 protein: CAISESRDRGKYGYTF
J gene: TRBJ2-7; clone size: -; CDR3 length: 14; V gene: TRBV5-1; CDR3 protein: CASSLQDAAYEQYF
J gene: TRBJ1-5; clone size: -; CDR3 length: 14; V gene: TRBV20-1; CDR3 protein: CSASPKPRVQPQHF
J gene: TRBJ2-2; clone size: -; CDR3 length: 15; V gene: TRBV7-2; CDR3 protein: CASSRTGANTGELFF
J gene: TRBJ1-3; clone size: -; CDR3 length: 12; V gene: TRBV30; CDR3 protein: CATRGGGNTIYF
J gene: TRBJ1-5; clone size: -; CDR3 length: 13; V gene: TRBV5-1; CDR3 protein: CASSLGQNQPQHF
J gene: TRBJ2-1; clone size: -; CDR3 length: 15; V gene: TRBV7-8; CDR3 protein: CASSHSGGRSDEQFF
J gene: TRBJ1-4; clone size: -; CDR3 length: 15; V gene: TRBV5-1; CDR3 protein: CASSFGTATNEKLFF
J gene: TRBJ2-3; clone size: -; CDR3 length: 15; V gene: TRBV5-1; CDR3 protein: CASSLVAGNTDTQYF
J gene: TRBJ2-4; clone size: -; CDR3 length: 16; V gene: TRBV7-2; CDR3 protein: CASSRGLAVAKNMQYF
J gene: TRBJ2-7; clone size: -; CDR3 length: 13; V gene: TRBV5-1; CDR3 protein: CASRNGPNYEQYF
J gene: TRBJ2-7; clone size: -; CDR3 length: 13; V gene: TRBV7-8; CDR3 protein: CASSFSGHYEQYF
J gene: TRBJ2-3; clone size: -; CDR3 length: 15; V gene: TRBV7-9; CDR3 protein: CASSSGVSSTDTQYF
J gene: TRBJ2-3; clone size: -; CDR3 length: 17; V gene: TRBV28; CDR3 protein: CASSSTGGSRIGLRQYF
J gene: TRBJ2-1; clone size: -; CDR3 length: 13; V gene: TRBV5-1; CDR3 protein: CASSLGRGLEQFF
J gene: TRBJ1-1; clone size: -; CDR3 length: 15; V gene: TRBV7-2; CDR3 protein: CASSVQGEVNTEAFF
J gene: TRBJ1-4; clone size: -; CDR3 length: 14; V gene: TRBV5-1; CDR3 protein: CASSLGTGDEKLFF
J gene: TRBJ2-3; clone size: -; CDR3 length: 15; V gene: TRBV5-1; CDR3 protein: CASSLGQGYADTQYF
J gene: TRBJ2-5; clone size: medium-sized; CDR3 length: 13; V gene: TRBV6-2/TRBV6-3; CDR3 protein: CASSERSEETQYF
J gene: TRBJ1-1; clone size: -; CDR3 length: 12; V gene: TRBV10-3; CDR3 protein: CAISSGDPEAFF
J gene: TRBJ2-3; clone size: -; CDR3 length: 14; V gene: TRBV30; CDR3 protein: CAWSFGGATDTQYF
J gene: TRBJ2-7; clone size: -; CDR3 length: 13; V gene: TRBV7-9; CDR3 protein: CASRWDRSYEQYF
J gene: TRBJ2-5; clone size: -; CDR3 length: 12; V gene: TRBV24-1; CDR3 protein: CATSDPQETQYF
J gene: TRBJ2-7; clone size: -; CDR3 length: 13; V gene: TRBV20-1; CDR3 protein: CSARGQGTLEQYF
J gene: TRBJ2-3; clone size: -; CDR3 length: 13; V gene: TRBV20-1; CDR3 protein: CSASGPGADTQYF
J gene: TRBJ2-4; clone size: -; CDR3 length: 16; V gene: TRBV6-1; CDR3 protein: CASSPYIGVGKNIQYF
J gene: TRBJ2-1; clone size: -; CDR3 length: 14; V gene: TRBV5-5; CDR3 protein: CASFGGLSYNEQFF